This T cell receptor (beta chain) was sequenced during a study of blood T cells in healthy people across ages. The individuals who served as donors were healthy Caucasians living in Russia, aged roughly 6 to 90. The CDR3 sequence is 16 residues long. Per the germline V gene, CDR1 is MNHNS and CDR2 is SASEGT. V was shortened by 4 bases and J by 13 bases, with 26 bases between the two germline ends. Next came a second PCR, run for about 6 to 11 cycles, which used a sample-barcoded 5' primer along with a J-beta primer mix. TCRdb reanalysed the 5' RACE reads using MiXCR and keeps one entry per CDR3 protein. The profile covers around 1,800,000 distinct CDR3 sequences, with around 40% appearing a single time and roughly 23% taken by the ten largest. Concerning this clonotype: No antigen is known for it.

Study-wide results and limits: A strong correlation was seen between TCR beta diversity and naive T cell percentage. Donors of long life had a larger count of naive CD4+ cells and greater diversity than aged donors.

Sequencing was done on a sample of blood. V and J are TRBV6-1 and TRBJ2-1, with D maybe TRBD2 (7 bases). The receptor was derived from a human donor in good health. The CDR3 coding sequence is TGTGCCAGCAGTGGTTTTCTAAGGGGGGGCGGCGAGACCCAGTTCTTC. This codes for CASSGFLRGGGETQFF.